The clone carrying this TCR beta chain was counted at least ten times. CDR1 MNHEY and CDR2 SMNVEV come from the germline V gene (reference sequence). The CDR3 runs to 14 residues. V was clipped by 2 bases and J by 1 base, with 8 bases between them. This record comes from a study of T cells after yellow fever vaccination. TCRdb called the 5' RACE reads again in MiXCR, with one record for every CDR3 protein. The table has some 390,000 distinct CDR3 sequences, under 7.5% seen once. The sequence derives from a young man who received the YFV17D yellow fever vaccine. The sequenced sample was PBMCs, obtained 5 days after the yellow fever booster vaccination. This chain uses TRBV27 with TRBJ1-1, with D possibly being TRBD1 (6 bases). The CDR3 coding sequence is TGTGCCAGCAGTTTAAGGGGACAGAACACTGAAGCTTTCTTT. This translates into CASSLRGQNTEAFF.